This T cell receptor beta chain emerged from a study of T cells in Graves' hyperthyroidism and ophthalmopathy (dated by TCRdb to 2018 to 2020). In terms of the full investigation: Peripheral blood samples were taken at initial diagnosis, before any treatment was given. The 95 to 100 discovery patients were randomly divided into training and test sets at a 7:3 ratio. In about six Graves' hyperthyroidism patients, the study also compared T-cell repertoires from thyroid tissue with T-cell repertoires from blood. Prospective prediction of ophthalmopathy was tested in an independent validation cohort of some 20 hyperthyroidism patients and 15 to 17 patients who later progressed to ophthalmopathy. After blood sampling, hyperthyroidism patients were treated with methimazole at a starting dose of 30 mg daily, and ophthalmopathy patients were treated with high-dose intravenous methylprednisolone. A discovery cohort of about 96 patients, roughly 40 with Graves' ophthalmopathy and about 60 with stable Graves' hyperthyroidism, was used to find distinguishing TCR V-J signatures. TCR Vbeta CDR3 sequencing of around 130 peripheral blood samples (over 40 ophthalmopathy, roughly 72 hyperthyroidism and around 17 progressor patients) is reported in the paper. Study-wide findings and limitations: Most expanded thyroid clonotypes (frequency above 0.001) were also found in blood, which suggests that blood repertoires may mirror thyroid immune responses. During validation, the model predicted progression to ophthalmopathy a median of about 6.5 months ahead of onset, with almost 71% sensitivity and roughly 72% specificity. Sample size was not statistically predetermined, and investigators were not blinded to group allocation. A 13 V-J signature model separated ophthalmopathy from stable hyperthyroidism, with approximately 86% sensitivity and roughly 81% specificity in cross-validation and 80%/75% in testing.

Regarding this clonotype: What this receptor recognizes is not known. No qualities accompany the bases; no much larger clone lies one base away.

The TCR beta CDR3 regions were amplified from the RNA transcripts. The first round of RT-PCR for the TCR CDR3 was performed with the HTBI primer set and the Qiagen OneStep RT-PCR kit. A second multiplex PCR round built the libraries, followed by size selection and purification. Libraries were sequenced paired-end with 100 bp reads on an Illumina HiSeq2000. The study's own analysis went as follows. Raw data were processed with SOAPnuke, discarding reads with adapters, uncalled bases, mean Phred below 15, or no exact constant-primer or identifier match. COPE v1.2.5 was used to merge high-quality paired reads, and clonotypes were defined as unique nucleotide sequences. MiTCR v1.1 was used to align the clonotypes against IMGT TRBV, TRBD and TRBJ reference segments. Only V-J combinations with frequency above 0.0001, covering about 99% of repertoires, were analysed. A TCS score was defined as the ratio between F50 (clonal expansion) and ExV (chaos), using BLOSUM62-based TCRdist between CDR3 peptides within each V-J. Welch's t-statistics and random forest reduced fewer than 600 V-J features to 10 to 15, which were used in a naive Bayes classifier (R e1071). TCRdb reran the public reads through fastp at Q25 and MiXCR, keeping productive beta chains. Every entry covers one CDR3 protein and lists the most common genes and DNA from its rows. Clone size and V and J calls follow TCRdb, not the original study. A total of over 650,000 distinct CDR3 sequences appear in this sample, about a sixth of them only once. Jointly, the top ten make up approximately 8.4% of the sample.

A patient counted as having stable Graves' hyperthyroidism if no progression to ophthalmopathy occurred over 18 months of follow-up. The hyperthyroidism patients were between 18 and 65 years old and newly diagnosed, with a disease duration of less than 2 months. The study excluded patients with uncontrolled infections, other autoimmune diseases, pregnancy or lactation. Diagnoses were established on the basis of clinical symptoms, serum thyroxine and TRAb, thyroid ultrasound, and orbital computed tomography. Ficoll-Paque density gradient centrifugation was used to isolate PBMCs from approximately 10 ml of fresh peripheral blood. Total RNA was extracted with Trizol reagent, and quality was checked on an Agilent 2100 Bioanalyzer. Sequences were obtained from blood. The receptor comes from a man aged 18 to 30 with Graves' hyperthyroidism.

The CDR3 loop reads CSARRIAGAPEQYF. The DNA sequence follows: TGCAGTGCTAGAAGGATAGCGGGAGCTCCCGAGCAGTACTTC. This chain joins TRBV20-1 to TRBJ2-7; a stretch of 9 junction bases matches TRBD2. The germline V and J ends show losses of 2 bases and 6 bases respectively, and no gene match explains 8 bases of the junction. The CDR3 sequence holds 14 residues, the cysteine and phenylalanine included. Only the CDR3 portion is preserved as DNA: 42 bases, with reading frame beginning at the first base. From a lookup of the germline V gene (reference sequence), CDR1 and CDR2 are DFQATT and SNEGSKA.